The source of this TCR beta chain is a study of regulatory T cells in long-lasting Graves disease. Specified time point: newly diagnosed GD, antithyroid drugs for less than 3 months. The TCR library was made from RNA that had been extracted from PBMCs in TRIzol. The peripheral blood volume drawn was roughly 9.9 milliliters, and it was collected into EDTA tubes. This clonotype was detected a few times. Germline V gives CDR1 ENHRY, CDR2 SYGVKD. Unmatched junction bases numbered 4, after V lost 6 bases and J lost 5 bases. CDR3 size: 14 residues. Both iRepertoire HTBI primers and Arm-PCR of CDR3 regions were used to build the TCR beta libraries. TCRdb passed the multiplex PCR reads through MiXCR, listing each CDR3 protein once. The sample has approximately 360,000 distinct CDR3 sequences; about 10% are singletons. These same data were also listed under a study on T cells in Graves' hyperthyroidism and ophthalmopathy. That paper states: Newly diagnosed hyperthyroidism, duration under 2 months, in patients aged 18 to 65. Before onset, ophthalmopathy was predicted by the model a median roughly 6.4 months earlier.

The chain joins TRBV10-3 to TRBJ1-6; 7 nucleotides align to TRBD1. The clonotype was recovered from a woman between 18 and 29 years old with Graves disease. The sample consisted of peripheral blood mononuclear cells (PBMCs), taken at new diagnosis, from a patient treated with antithyroid drugs. The CDR3 coding sequence is TGTGCCATCAGAGGACAGGCGGATAATTCACCCCTCCACTTT. It specifies CAIRGQADNSPLHF.